What follows is one T cell receptor beta chain and its context. Produced via immunoSEQ multiplex PCR; TCRdb's table is partial and in-frame only. Found here are some 160,000 clones, approximately 80% of them singletons; the top ten hold around 6.2%. The sample originates from a study of blood T cell repertoires in COVID-19. Study details: Spain, Italy and the United States supplied samples that represented acute and convalescent COVID-19. Nucleic acid was either cDNA or gDNA, and it came from T cells, B-cell-depleted T cells, or PBMCs.

The CDR3 covers 14 residues. With 0 bases removed from V and 2 bases from J, the gap between germline ends came to 9 bases. Per the germline V gene, CDR1 is SGHRS and CDR2 is YFSETQ. The rearrangement joins TRBV5-1 to TRBJ2-7; TRBD2 is a possible D gene (7 bases). This receptor was taken from a woman in her 40s who had recovered from COVID-19. Sequenced sample: PBMCs or T cells enriched from blood (not recorded which). CDR3 bases: TGCGCCAGCAGCTTGGACGGGGGGCCCTACGAGCAGTACTTC. Its protein is CASSLDGGPYEQYF.